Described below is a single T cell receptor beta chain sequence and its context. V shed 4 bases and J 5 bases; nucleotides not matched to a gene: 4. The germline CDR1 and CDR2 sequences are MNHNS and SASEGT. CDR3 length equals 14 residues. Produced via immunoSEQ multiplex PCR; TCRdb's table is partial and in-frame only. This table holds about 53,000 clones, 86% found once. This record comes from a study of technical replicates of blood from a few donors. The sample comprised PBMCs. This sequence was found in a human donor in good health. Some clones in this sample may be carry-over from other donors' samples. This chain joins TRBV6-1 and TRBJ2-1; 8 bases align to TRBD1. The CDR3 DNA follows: TGTGCCAGCAGTGGACAGGGGTATGACAATGAGCAGTTCTTC. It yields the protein CASSGQGYDNEQFF.